A selection of T cell receptor beta chains follows, all from one sample in a study of cytomegalovirus exposure and HLA in healthy donors. Produced via immunoSEQ multiplex PCR; TCRdb's table is partial and in-frame only. The data show roughly 100,000 clones, roughly three fifths seen once. Sequences were obtained from PBMCs. The source is a human donor in good health. Both conserved end residues are part of each CDR3. The D gene is left open where the match is weak. Some rows mark clone size as missing; the rest say once, few, many or name a class of expanded clone.

NA,TRBV5-1,TRBJ1-2,NA,TGCGCCAGCAGCTTGGGGGACTTAAGGCAGGGAGGTGGCTACACCTTC,CASSLGDLRQGGGYTF
NA,TRBV19,TRBJ2-5,TRBD2,TGTGCCAGTAGTATGGGACTAGCGGCCTCAGAGACCCAGTACTTC,CASSMGLAASETQYF
NA,TRBV28,TRBJ1-3,NA,TGTGCCAGCAGTTCTAACCCCGAGGGTCTTGGAAACACCATATATTTT,CASSSNPEGLGNTIYF
NA,TRBV11-2,TRBJ2-1,NA,TGTGCCATCAGAGGACTACCGGGTCCGGGTGAGCAGTTCTTC,CAIRGLPGPGEQFF
NA,TRBV14,TRBJ1-1,NA,TGTGCCAGCAGCCAATACAGGGCGGCTGAAGCTTTCTTT,CASSQYRAAEAFF
NA,TRBV7-9,TRBJ1-1,NA,TGTGCCAGCAGCTTAGGAGGCGGCGGCAGAAAGAACACTGAAGCTTTCTTT,CASSLGGGGRKNTEAFF
few,TRBV2,TRBJ2-1,NA,TGTGCCAGCAGTGAAGGCCGTCTCGGGGATGAGCAGTTCTTC,CASSEGRLGDEQFF
few,TRBV6-5,TRBJ2-7,TRBD2,TGTGCCAGCAGTTATGGACTAGCGGGCTACGAGCAGTACTTC,CASSYGLAGYEQYF
NA,TRBV19,TRBJ1-1,NA,TGTGCCAGTAGTATGGACGGACTGTCCATGAACACTGAAGCTTTCTTT,CASSMDGLSMNTEAFF
few,TRBV28,TRBJ2-2,TRBD1,TGTGCCAGCAGTGAGAGGGACAGGGGGTATACCGGGGAGCTGTTTTTT,CASSERDRGYTGELFF
NA,TRBV28,TRBJ2-1,NA,TGTGCCAGCAGTTTATTATCGGGAGTAGGGAATGAGCAGTTCTTC,CASSLLSGVGNEQFF
NA,TRBV9,TRBJ2-5,NA,TGTGCCAGCAGCTCCCTGGTGGGGAGCCAAGAGACCCAGTACTTC,CASSSLVGSQETQYF
NA,TRBV28,TRBJ2-3,NA,TGTGCCATATCCAGGACAGGAGGGAGCACAGATACGCAGTATTTT,CAISRTGGSTDTQYF
NA,TRBV7-8,TRBJ1-1,NA,TGTGCCAGCAGCTTAGTGGCAGGGACTGAAGCTTTCTTT,CASSLVAGTEAFF
NA,TRBV5-1,TRBJ1-2,TRBD1,TGCGCCAGCAGCCCCACAAAGACAGGGACAGTTTCTGGCTACACCTTC,CASSPTKTGTVSGYTF
once,TRBV28,TRBJ1-1,NA,TGTGCCAGCAGTTTAACTCCCCAGGACTCGCACACTGAAGCTTTCTTT,CASSLTPQDSHTEAFF
NA,TRBV27,TRBJ2-1,NA,TGTGCCAGCAGTTTACGCCAGGGGCGGTCCACCAGGGGTGAGCAGTTCTTC,CASSLRQGRSTRGEQFF
NA,TRBV6-5,TRBJ2-1,NA,TGTGCCAGCAGTTATGAGGGTAGTAAGGCCAATGAGCAGTTCTTC,CASSYEGSKANEQFF
few,TRBV7-9,TRBJ2-3,TRBD2,TGTGCCAGCAGCTTAGCTGCGGGAGGCCGAACAGATACGCAGTATTTT,CASSLAAGGRTDTQYF
NA,TRBV11-2,TRBJ1-1,NA,TGTGCCAGCAGAGTGGGGCGGGGTTTGTCGAACACTGAAGCTTTCTTT,CASRVGRGLSNTEAFF
NA,TRBV7-9,TRBJ2-1,NA,TGTGCCAGCAGGCTACAGGGCACTGAGCAGTTCTTC,CASRLQGTEQFF
NA,TRBV11-2,TRBJ2-2,NA,TGTGCCAGCAGCTTTACTAACACCGGGGAGCTGTTTTTT,CASSFTNTGELFF
NA,TRBV7-6,TRBJ2-2,TRBD1,TGTGCCAGCAGCTTTCGGACAGGGTCGATTGGGGAGCTGTTTTTT,CASSFRTGSIGELFF
few,TRBV6-6,TRBJ2-7,TRBD1,TGTGCCAGCAGTTCGACAGGGGGCGAGCAGTACTTC,CASSSTGGEQYF